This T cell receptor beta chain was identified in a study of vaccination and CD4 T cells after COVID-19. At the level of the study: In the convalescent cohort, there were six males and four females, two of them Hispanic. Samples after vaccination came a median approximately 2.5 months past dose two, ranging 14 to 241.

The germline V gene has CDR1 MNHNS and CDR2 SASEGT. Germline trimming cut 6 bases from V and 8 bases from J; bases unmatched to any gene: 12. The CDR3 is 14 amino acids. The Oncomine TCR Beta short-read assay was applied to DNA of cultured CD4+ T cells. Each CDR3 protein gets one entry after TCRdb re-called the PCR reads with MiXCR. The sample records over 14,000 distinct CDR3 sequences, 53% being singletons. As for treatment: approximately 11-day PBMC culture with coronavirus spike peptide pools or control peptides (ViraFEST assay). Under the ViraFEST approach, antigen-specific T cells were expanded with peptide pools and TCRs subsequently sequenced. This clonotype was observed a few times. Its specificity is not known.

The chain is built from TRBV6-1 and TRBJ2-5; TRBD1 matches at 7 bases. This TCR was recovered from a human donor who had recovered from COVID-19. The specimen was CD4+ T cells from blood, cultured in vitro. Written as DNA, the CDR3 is TGTGCCAGCAGCTCCGGGACAGAGAGTGGCACCCAGTACTTC. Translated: CASSSGTESGTQYF.